The present T cell receptor (beta chain) was sequenced within a study of T cell responses to AZD1222 COVID-19 vaccine. Study-level points and caveats: Repertoire sampling occurred only after the peak T cell response. White British people made up most donors, females outnumbered males, and clonal diversity was possibly underestimated. Breadth and depth of Spike-specific TCRs rose after two AZD1222 doses.

TCRdb's table, derived via immunoSEQ multiplex PCR, lists solely in-frame clones and lacks some. The sample lists approximately 180,000 clones; roughly 89% were seen once. Regarding this clone: Its cognate antigen is unknown.

This CDR3 spans 16 amino acids. The germline V gene encodes CDR1 MNHEY and CDR2 SMNVEV (reference sequence). The V end lost 4 bases, the J end lost 4 bases, and 19 bases lay between the germline ends. This chain joins TRBV27 and TRBJ1-1; tentatively, D is TRBD1 (5 bases). The TCR sequence derives from an adult in good health. This material consisted of peripheral blood, taken on day 0 of AZD1222 vaccination. This CDR3 reads CASSWAGGDPSTEAFF. In DNA, the CDR3 is TGTGCCAGCAGTTGGGCCGGGGGGGACCCTAGCACTGAAGCTTTCTTT.